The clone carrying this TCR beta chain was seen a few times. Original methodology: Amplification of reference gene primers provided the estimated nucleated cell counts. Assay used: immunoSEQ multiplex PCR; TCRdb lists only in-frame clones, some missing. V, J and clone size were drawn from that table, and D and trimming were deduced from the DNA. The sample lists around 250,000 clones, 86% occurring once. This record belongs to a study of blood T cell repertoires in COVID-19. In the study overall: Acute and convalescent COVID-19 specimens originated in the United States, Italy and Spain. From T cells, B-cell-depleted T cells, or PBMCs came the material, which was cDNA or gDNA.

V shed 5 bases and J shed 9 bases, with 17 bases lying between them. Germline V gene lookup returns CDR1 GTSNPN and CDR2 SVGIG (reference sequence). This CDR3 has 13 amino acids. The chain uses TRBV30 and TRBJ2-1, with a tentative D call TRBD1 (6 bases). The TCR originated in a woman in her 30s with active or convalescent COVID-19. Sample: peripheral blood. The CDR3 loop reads CAWAGFGGGEQFF. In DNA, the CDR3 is TGTGCCTGGGCTGGGTTTGGGGGCGGTGAGCAGTTCTTC.